This T cell receptor beta chain was profiled in a study of cytomegalovirus exposure and HLA in healthy donors. General study results and limits: Reports described diagnosis of cytomegalovirus status by the classifier as highly specific and sensitive. Rare TCR sequences predominated, though certain public TCRs were found in many donors.

Primers: 60 Vbeta forward and 13 Jbeta reverse. The authors' processing: Per a later analysis, the number of unique TCR beta chains was around 80 million, of which about 11 million were shared. The repertoire was sequenced with immunoSEQ multiplex PCR; TCRdb's copy has only in-frame clones and lacks some. That table furnishes V, J and clone size, whereas the DNA furnished D and trimming. The repertoire holds some 180,000 clones, roughly four fifths seen once, with 1.5% to 2% in the top ten. The CDR3 consists of 15 residues. The germline gives CDR1 SGHNT, CDR2 YYREEE (reference sequence). J gave up 6 bases and V 3 bases, and 9 bases lay outside the gene matches. About this clone: As yet, its antigen is unknown.

This sequence originates from a man aged 25-40 years in good health and CMV-seronegative. The sequencing sample was made of PBMCs. The rearrangement joins TRBV5-4 to TRBJ2-3; 8 positions match TRBD1. CDR3 region: CASSSGQGRGDTQYF. The CDR3 region has the DNA TGTGCCAGCAGCTCCGGACAGGGCCGGGGGGATACGCAGTATTTT.